This T cell receptor beta chain was profiled in a study of blood T cell repertoires in COVID-19. Sequenced by immunoSEQ multiplex PCR; TCRdb stores in-frame clones only, minus some. The data hold 110,000 to 150,000 clones, with under 80% observed a single time. This clone was seen a handful of times. CDR3 length: 15 residues. From germline, CDR1 is MGHDK and CDR2 SYGVNS. With 2 bases clipped from V and 3 bases from J, the junction kept 4 bases outside the gene matches. The V call is TRBV25-1, the J call TRBJ1-3, with TRBD1 identical over 7 bases. Material: peripheral blood. This sequence originates from a man in his 60s with acute or convalescent COVID-19. In DNA, the CDR3 is TGTGCCAGCAGTGAACGACAGGGCATTGGAAACACCATATATTTT. This sequence encodes CASSERQGIGNTIYF.